The rows below give T cell receptor beta chains drawn from one sample of a study of T-cell reconstitution after alpha-beta-depleted transplantation in children. TCRdb re-derived calls from the PCR reads in MiXCR, one entry per CDR3 protein. The table has 280,000 or so distinct CDR3 sequences, 11% seen once; the top ten hold about 25%. Source: peripheral blood, taken 180 days after TCRalphabeta/CD19-depleted stem cell transplant. The receptors were gathered from a male patient between 2 and 10 years old who had a stem cell transplant for chronic granulomatous disease, so the T cells may come from the graft donor. Each CDR3 is given with its conserved first and last residue. The D gene is left open where the match is weak. Not all rows give a size; the values are once, few, many and, for expanded clones, a class.

CDR3 protein	CDR3 DNA	V gene	J gene	D gene	clone size
CASSQGRGQDTGELFF	TGCGCCAGCAGCCAAGGGAGGGGGCAGGACACCGGGGAGCTGTTTTTT	TRBV4-3	TRBJ2-2	NA	many
CASSLVQGTQGEQFF	TGCGCCAGCAGCTTGGTTCAGGGCACCCAGGGGGAGCAGTTCTTC	TRBV5-1	TRBJ2-1	NA	many
CSASTEAPYEQYF	TGCAGTGCTTCCACTGAAGCCCCGTACGAGCAGTACTTC	TRBV20-1	TRBJ2-7	NA	many
CASSQGGGSNTGELFF	TGTGCCAGCAGCCAAGGAGGCGGGTCGAACACCGGGGAGCTGTTTTTT	TRBV14	TRBJ2-2	NA	NA
CGSSQPDRRGYGYTF	TGTGGCAGCAGCCAGCCGGACAGACGAGGTTATGGCTACACCTTC	TRBV3-1	TRBJ1-2	NA	NA
CASSTTHFSGNEQFF	TGTGCCAGCAGCACGACTCACTTCAGCGGCAATGAGCAGTTCTTC	TRBV7-2	TRBJ2-1	NA	many
CASRPRDRRVNTEAFF	TGTGCCAGTAGACCACGGGACAGACGAGTGAACACTGAAGCTTTCTTT	TRBV19	TRBJ1-1	TRBD1	NA
CASSYGDKFSHSGNTIYF	TGTGCCAGCAGTTACGGGGACAAGTTTTCTCACTCTGGAAACACCATATATTTT	TRBV6-5	TRBJ1-3	NA	NA
CASSPTSAMSYEQYF	TGTGCCAGCAGTCCTACTAGCGCAATGTCCTACGAGCAGTACTTC	TRBV28	TRBJ2-7	TRBD2	many
CASRVFRTSGHSWNTEAFF	TGTGCCAGCAGAGTTTTTCGAACCTCGGGCCATTCCTGGAACACTGAAGCTTTCTTT	TRBV12-3/TRBV12-4	TRBJ1-1	NA	few
CSVKGRKSGSSTDTQYF	TGCAGCGTTAAAGGGAGAAAATCGGGCTCTAGCACAGATACGCAGTATTTT	TRBV29-1	TRBJ2-3	NA	many
CASSRDRARSKQYF	TGTGCCAGCAGTCGGGACAGGGCTAGATCAAAGCAGTACTTC	TRBV12-3/TRBV12-4	TRBJ2-7	TRBD1	many
CSGQNTYEQYF	TGCAGCGGACAGAACACCTACGAGCAGTACTTC	TRBV29-1	TRBJ2-7	NA	many
CASSAGTSGRLWRETQYF	TGTGCCAGCAGCGCGGGGACTAGCGGGAGGTTGTGGAGAGAGACCCAGTACTTC	TRBV7-8	TRBJ2-5	TRBD2	many
CASSRWTTSTDTQYF	TGTGCCAGCAGTCGGTGGACCACTAGCACAGATACGCAGTATTTT	TRBV6-5	TRBJ2-3	NA	few
CASSPGGRFNQPQHF	TGTGCCAGTAGTCCTGGGGGGCGCTTCAATCAGCCCCAGCATTTT	TRBV19	TRBJ1-5	NA	many
CAISESGGEQYF	TGTGCCATCAGTGAATCAGGGGGCGAGCAGTACTTC	TRBV10-3	TRBJ2-7	TRBD1	many
CSAADSYEQYF	TGCAGTGCCGCGGACAGCTACGAGCAGTACTTC	TRBV20-1	TRBJ2-7	NA	many
CSATSGGSYEQYF	TGCAGCGCAACATCCGGCGGGAGTTACGAGCAGTACTTC	TRBV29-1	TRBJ2-7	TRBD2	many
CASNLEGLAVNEQFF	TGTGCCAGCAATTTGGAGGGACTAGCTGTCAATGAGCAGTTCTTC	TRBV7-8	TRBJ2-1	TRBD2	many
CASSMTDYGYTF	TGTGCCAGCAGTATGACGGATTATGGCTACACCTTC	TRBV12-3/TRBV12-4	TRBJ1-2	NA	many
CASSNTKNIQYF	TGCGCCAGCAGCAACACCAAAAACATTCAGTACTTC	TRBV5-1	TRBJ2-4	NA	NA
CATSQDIGGTPGGTQYF	TGTGCCACCAGCCAAGATATCGGCGGGACACCCGGGGGGACCCAGTACTTC	TRBV3-1	TRBJ2-5	NA	NA
CSARGDRNTEAFF	TGCAGTGCTAGGGGTGACAGGAACACTGAAGCTTTCTTT	TRBV20-1	TRBJ1-1	NA	many
CASRFGENFPNTEAFF	TGTGCCAGCAGATTTGGAGAAAACTTTCCGAACACTGAAGCTTTCTTT	TRBV12-3/TRBV12-4	TRBJ1-1	NA	NA
CAIKRELVYEQYF	TGCGCCATCAAGCGGGAGTTGGTCTACGAGCAGTACTTC	TRBV5-1	TRBJ2-7	TRBD2	many
CSARGDRVWNTAGELFF	TGCAGTGCTAGAGGGGACAGGGTATGGAACACCGCCGGGGAGCTGTTTTTT	TRBV20-1	TRBJ2-2	TRBD1	many
CASSLDSNTEAFF	TGCGCCAGCAGCTTGGACAGTAACACTGAAGCTTTCTTT	TRBV5-1	TRBJ1-1	NA	many
CASSFFGQEQETQYF	TGTGCCAGCAGCTTTTTTGGGCAGGAACAAGAGACCCAGTACTTC	TRBV5-6	TRBJ2-5	NA	many
CASSLGTSGMGNEQFF	TGTGCCAGCAGCTTAGGGACTAGCGGGATGGGCAATGAGCAGTTCTTC	TRBV7-6	TRBJ2-1	TRBD2	many
CASSTGQLSTDTQYF	TGTGCCAGCAGTACGGGACAGCTATCAACAGATACGCAGTATTTT	TRBV27	TRBJ2-3	TRBD1	many